This TCR beta chain was identified during a study of blood T cells in healthy people across ages. Study information: Template switching caught about one barcoded beta molecule for each two T cells.

Study findings and constraints: Long-lived and aged donors differed, with more naive CD4+ cells and higher diversity in the long-lived. Unsorted PBMCs prevented conclusive naive versus antigen-experienced comparison.

Worth noting for this clonotype: Its antigen is currently unknown.

Germline CDR1 and CDR2: SGHTA and FQGNSA. Trimming took 3 bases from V and 1 from J, leaving 14 bases between them. The CDR3 length is 16 residues. Next came a second PCR, run for about 7 to 12 cycles, which used a sample-barcoded 5' primer along with a J-beta primer mix. One entry per CDR3 protein, called by TCRdb with MiXCR from the 5' RACE reads. The table records 850,000 to 1,000,000 distinct CDR3 sequences, around 54% of them present only once. Sequenced material: blood. The sequence derives from a woman in her sixties in good health. V is TRBV7-2 and J is TRBJ2-3; D could derive from TRBD1 or TRBD2 (5 bases each). The CDR3 DNA is TGTGCCAGCAGCTTCTCAGGGAGTGGGGGCACAGATACGCAGTATTTT. Protein: CASSFSGSGGTDTQYF. Drawing the rest from reference TRBV7-2 and TRBJ2-3, the complete variable domain is GAGVSQSPSNKVTEKGKDVELRCDPISGHTALYWYRQSLGQGLEFLIYFQGNSAPDKSGLPSDRFSAERTGGSVSTLTIQRTQQEDSAVYLCASSFSGSGGTDTQYFGPGTRLTVL.